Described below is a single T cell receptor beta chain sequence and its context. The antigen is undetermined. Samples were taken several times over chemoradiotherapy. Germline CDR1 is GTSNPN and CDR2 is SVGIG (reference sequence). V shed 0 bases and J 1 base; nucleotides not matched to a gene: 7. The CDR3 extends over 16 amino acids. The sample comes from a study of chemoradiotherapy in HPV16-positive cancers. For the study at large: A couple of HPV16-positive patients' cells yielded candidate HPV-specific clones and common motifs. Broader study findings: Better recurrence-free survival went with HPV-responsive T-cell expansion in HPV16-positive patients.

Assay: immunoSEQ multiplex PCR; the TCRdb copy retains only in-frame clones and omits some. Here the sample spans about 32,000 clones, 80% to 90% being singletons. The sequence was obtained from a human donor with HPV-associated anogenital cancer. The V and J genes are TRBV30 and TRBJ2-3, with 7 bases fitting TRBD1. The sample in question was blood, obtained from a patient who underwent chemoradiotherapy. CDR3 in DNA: TGTGCCTGGAGTGTACGACAGGGTACGGGCACAGATACGCAGTATTTT. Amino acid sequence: CAWSVRQGTGTDTQYF.